One and the same sample provided the 25 T cell receptor beta chains below, sequenced in a study of shared T cell receptors in the human thymus. The repertoire was sequenced with immunoSEQ multiplex PCR; TCRdb's copy has only in-frame clones and lacks some. Of over 650,000 clones in the sample, over 75% were seen once. The same specimen was also included in a second study, on human thymus T cells.

Sequencing was performed on thymocytes. The origin of the receptors is a boy less than two years old with a congenital heart defect.

The chain recombines TRBV7-9 with TRBJ2-7, with 11 bases fitting TRBD2. The germline V gene has CDR1 SEHNR and CDR2 FQNEAQ (reference sequence). This CDR3 has 15 residues. The ends lost 5 bases at V and 5 bases at J; junction bases unmatched: 8. CDR3 sequence: CASSLLAGGLHEQYF. In DNA, the CDR3 is TGTGCCAGCAGCCTATTAGCGGGAGGGCTCCACGAGCAGTACTTC.

This chain connects TRBV25-1 to TRBJ2-7; possibly TRBD2 for D (7 bases). V was pared by 1 base and J by 7 bases, with 17 bases between. CDR3 length: 15 amino acids. The germline CDR1 and CDR2 sequences are MGHDK and SYGVNS. The CDR3 is CASSECPKGGKEQYF. DNA for the CDR3: TGTGCCAGCAGTGAATGTCCCAAGGGGGGGAAAGAGCAGTACTTC.

V and J are TRBV7-9 and TRBJ1-1; D possibly corresponds to TRBD1 (6 bases). In germline, CDR1 is SEHNR, CDR2 FQNEAQ (reference sequence). The V gene lost 7 bases and the J gene lost 1 base, with 13 bases spanning the gap. CDR3 length: 14 amino acids. The CDR3 spells CASIKSTGNTEAFF. CDR3 bases: TGTGCCAGCATCAAATCGACAGGGAACACTGAAGCTTTCTTT.

The V gene is TRBV4-1, the J gene TRBJ2-1, with 8 bases aligning to TRBD2. V lost 1 base, J lost 2 bases, and 4 bases stayed unmatched. The CDR3 runs to 16 residues. The V gene's germline CDR1 is MGHRA and CDR2 YSYEKL. CDR3 loop: CASSQVAGQAYNEQFF. CDR3 sequence (DNA): TGCGCCAGCAGCCAAGTAGCGGGGCAAGCCTACAATGAGCAGTTCTTC.

V is TRBV7-9 and J is TRBJ2-7; possible D gene TRBD2, 5 bases. CDR1 is SEHNR, CDR2 FQNEAQ, per germline (reference sequence). V was pared by 1 base and J by 2 bases, with 12 bases between. The CDR3 covers 15 residues. The CDR3 nucleotides read TGTGCCAGCAGCTTAGAAGGCGGGCCGGCCTACGAGCAGTACTTC. Residues: CASSLEGGPAYEQYF. Full variable domain (missing parts from reference TRBV7-9 and TRBJ2-7): DTGVSQNPRHKITKRGQNVTFRCDPISEHNRLYWYRQTLGQGPEFLTYFQNEAQLEKSRLLSDRFSAERPKGSFSTLEIQRTEQGDSAMYLCASSLEGGPAYEQYFGPGTRLTVT.

V usage is TRBV19 and J usage is TRBJ1-5, with 9 bases lining up with TRBD1. The CDR3 is 14 residues long. The V and J ends lost 7 bases and 7 bases, in that order; junction bases with no gene match: 8. Germline V lookup: CDR1 LNHDA, CDR2 SQIVND (reference sequence). This CDR3 is CASIGDRVGQPQHF. The CDR3 DNA is TGTGCCAGTATTGGGGACAGGGTAGGGCAGCCCCAGCATTTT.

The V call is TRBV11-3, the J call TRBJ2-4; D unclear. Germline values: CDR1 SGHNT, CDR2 YENEEA. The germline V and J ends were trimmed by 1 base and 1 base, with 5 bases remaining between them. CDR3 length: 14 residues. The CDR3 region has the DNA TGTGCCAGCAGCTTAGGCAGGGCCAAAAACATTCAGTACTTC. Translation: CASSLGRAKNIQYF. The complete variable domain, with remaining parts taken from reference TRBV11-3 and TRBJ2-4, reads EAGVVQSPRYKIIEKKQPVAFWCNPISGHNTLYWYLQNLGQGPELLIRYENEEAVDDSQLPKDRFSAERLKGVDSTLKIQPAELGDSAVYLCASSLGRAKNIQYFGAGTRLSVL.

V and J are TRBV28 and TRBJ1-3; 10 bases are shared with TRBD1. Trimming at V came to 7 bases and at J to 0 bases, leaving 12 bases not matched to a gene. Looked up from germline, CDR1 is MDHEN and CDR2 is SYDVKM. The CDR3 consists of 18 residues. CDR3 region: CASTKMGQGINSGNTIYF. The CDR3 DNA sequence: TGTGCCAGCACAAAAATGGGACAGGGGATTAACTCTGGAAACACCATATATTTT.

The chain is built from TRBV5-1 and TRBJ2-7, with D possibly being TRBD1 (5 bases). V was cut by 3 bases and J by 3 bases, with 10 bases left in between. Per the germline V gene, CDR1 is SGHRS and CDR2 is YFSETQ. There are 13 residues in the CDR3. The CDR3 nucleotides read TGCGCCAGCAGCTCGGACATGTACTACGAGCAGTACTTC. Protein sequence: CASSSDMYYEQYF.

The chain uses TRBV5-1 and TRBJ1-2; 8 bases line up with TRBD1. This CDR3 contains 16 residues. Germline trimming cut 2 bases from V and 6 bases from J; bases unmatched to any gene: 12. Germline-derived CDR1 and CDR2 are SGHRS and YFSETQ. CDR3 protein: CASSFRDRKFGDGYTF. CDR3 nucleotides: TGCGCCAGCAGCTTCCGGGACAGGAAGTTCGGGGATGGCTACACCTTC.

This clone occurred once. The chain has TRBV9 and TRBJ2-1, with D tentatively TRBD1 (5 bases). Trimming took 3 bases from V and 7 from J, leaving 17 bases between them. The CDR3 sequence is 15 residues long. Germline CDR1 is SGDLS and CDR2 is YYNGEE. CDR3 amino acids: CASSGLRGLMNEQFF. The CDR3 DNA reads TGTGCCAGCAGCGGCCTTAGGGGCCTTATGAATGAGCAGTTCTTC.

This clone was counted between two and nine times. The rearrangement links TRBV28 to TRBJ2-1; D uncertain. V was shortened by 5 bases and J by 6 bases, with 17 bases between the two germline ends. Looked up from germline, CDR1 is MDHEN and CDR2 is SYDVKM. The CDR3 contains 15 residues. This chain's CDR3 is CASSPPAGPSNEQFF. The CDR3 nucleotides are TGTGCCAGCAGTCCCCCCGCAGGTCCCTCCAATGAGCAGTTCTTC.

The chain carries TRBV5-1 and TRBJ2-1, with a weak D call TRBD2 (5 bases). Per germline, CDR1 SGHRS and CDR2 YFSETQ. The CDR3 sequence is 14 residues long. V was clipped by 2 bases and J by 4 bases, with 10 bases between them. The CDR3 sequence: CASSFSAEYNEQFF. In nucleotides, the CDR3 is TGCGCCAGCAGCTTTTCAGCGGAGTACAATGAGCAGTTCTTC. Full variable domain (missing parts from reference TRBV5-1 and TRBJ2-1): KAGVTQTPRYLIKTRGQQVTLSCSPISGHRSVSWYQQTPGQGLQFLFEYFSETQRNKGNFPGRFSGRQFSNSRSEMNVSTLELGDSALYLCASSFSAEYNEQFFGPGTRLTVL.

This clone showed up just a few times. The CDR3 nucleotides read TGTGCCAGCAGTACAAGACAGGGAACTTCACCCCTCCACTTT. It codes for CASSTRQGTSPLHF. V gene TRBV28 combines with J gene TRBJ1-6, with 7 bases matching TRBD1. The CDR3 loop spans 14 amino acids. Germline lookup yields CDR1 MDHEN and CDR2 SYDVKM. Trimming cost V 5 bases and J 9 bases; bases outside gene matches: 7. Combining the CDR3 with reference TRBV28 and TRBJ1-6 gives the whole variable domain DVKVTQSSRYLVKRTGEKVFLECVQDMDHENMFWYRQDPGLGLRLIYFSYDVKMKEKGDIPEGYSVSREKKERFSLILESASTNQTSMYLCASSTRQGTSPLHFGNGTRLTVT.

The rearrangement uses TRBV11-2 and TRBJ1-4, with 9 bases aligning to TRBD1. The germline V gene has CDR1 SGHAT and CDR2 FQNNGV. CDR3 length: 15 residues. V shed 2 bases and J 4 bases; nucleotides not matched to a gene: 2. Here the CDR3 DNA reads TGTGCCAGCAGCTTATGGGACAGGGATAATGAAAAACTGTTTTTT. This encodes CASSLWDRDNEKLFF.

The chain joins TRBV2 to TRBJ1-2; TRBD1 aligns across 9 bases. The CDR3 is 14 amino acids. The germline CDR1 and CDR2 sequences are SNHLY and FYNNEI. V trimming: 5 bases; J trimming: 5 bases; junction bases outside the gene matches: 6. CDR3 region: CASSHGTGQYGYTF. The CDR3 bases are TGTGCCAGCAGTCACGGGACAGGGCAGTATGGCTACACCTTC.

This rearrangement joins TRBV25-1 to TRBJ1-3; D gene unclear. The germline V and J ends were trimmed by 3 bases and 0 bases, with 12 bases remaining between them. CDR1 is MGHDK and CDR2 is SYGVNS in the germline V gene. The CDR3 extends over 16 amino acids. The chain's CDR3 is CASSDESQNSGNTIYF. Here the CDR3 DNA reads TGTGCCAGCAGTGATGAGAGCCAAAACTCTGGAAACACCATATATTTT.

This clone has just one count. This rearrangement joins TRBV7-9 to TRBJ1-1; D is uncertain. V was shortened by 3 bases and J by 2 bases, with 13 bases between the two germline ends. The germline V gene has CDR1 SEHNR and CDR2 FQNEAQ (reference sequence). This CDR3 contains 15 residues. This CDR3 reads CASSLKRLLNTEAFF. DNA for the CDR3: TGTGCCAGCAGCTTGAAGAGGCTGCTAAACACTGAAGCTTTCTTT.

In its sample, this clone was seen once. The chain carries TRBV5-6 and TRBJ2-3, with TRBD2 matching 7 bases. The CDR3 covers 16 residues. V lost 2 bases and J lost 2; bases outside the gene matches: 8. In germline, CDR1 is SGHDT, CDR2 YYEEEE. The CDR3 nucleotides are TGTGCCAGCAGCTTTGTTCCTAGCGGACCCACAGATACGCAGTATTTT. It specifies CASSFVPSGPTDTQYF. Together with reference TRBV5-6 and TRBJ2-3, the CDR3 gives the full variable domain: DAGVTQSPTHLIKTRGQQVTLRCSPKSGHDTVSWYQQALGQGPQFIFQYYEEEERQRGNFPDRFSGHQFPNYSSELNVNALLLGDSALYLCASSFVPSGPTDTQYFGPGTRLTVL.

V usage is TRBV9 and J usage is TRBJ2-5, with 9 bases matching TRBD2. The length of the CDR3 is 13 residues. V lost 4 bases, J lost 6 bases, and 4 bases stayed unmatched. Germline V gives CDR1 SGDLS, CDR2 YYNGEE. In DNA form, the CDR3 reads TGTGCCAGCAGCCATAGCGGGAGAAAGACCCAGTACTTC. Protein: CASSHSGRKTQYF.

The chain is built from TRBV7-9 and TRBJ2-1; 11 bases map to TRBD1. V shed 5 bases and J 6 bases; nucleotides not matched to a gene: 9. The CDR3 has 16 residues. Germline V gene lookup returns CDR1 SEHNR and CDR2 FQNEAQ (reference sequence). DNA of the CDR3: TGTGCCAGCAGCCTACCCGGACAGGGGGCTTTCAATGAGCAGTTCTTC. Protein sequence: CASSLPGQGAFNEQFF.

The sample holds a few counts of this clone. V and J are TRBV5-1 and TRBJ2-7; 8 bases match TRBD2. The CDR3 has 14 residues. J lost 2 bases, V lost 4 bases, and 5 bases had no gene match. Germline CDR1 is SGHRS and CDR2 is YFSETQ. The CDR3 DNA reads TGCGCCAGCAGCCGGGGGGGGGTACCCTACGAGCAGTACTTC. Translating gives CASSRGGVPYEQYF. Full variable domain (rest looked up from reference TRBV5-1 and TRBJ2-7): KAGVTQTPRYLIKTRGQQVTLSCSPISGHRSVSWYQQTPGQGLQFLFEYFSETQRNKGNFPGRFSGRQFSNSRSEMNVSTLELGDSALYLCASSRGGVPYEQYFGPGTRLTVT.

This sequence joins TRBV7-9 and TRBJ1-1; D is perhaps TRBD1 (6 bases). This CDR3 comprises 16 residues. The germline CDR1 and CDR2 sequences are SEHNR and FQNEAQ (reference sequence). V was clipped by 5 bases and J by 1 base, with 17 bases between them. The CDR3 reads CASSQRQGPSNTEAFF. In DNA form, the CDR3 reads TGTGCCAGCAGCCAACGCCAGGGGCCTTCGAACACTGAAGCTTTCTTT.

This clone is a singleton in its sample. This chain links TRBV28 with TRBJ2-1; possibly TRBD1 for D (5 bases). Looked up from germline, CDR1 is MDHEN and CDR2 is SYDVKM. The CDR3 is 15 amino acids. Trimming left V 8 bases short and J 0 bases short, with 14 bases between. This chain's CDR3 is CASGAAGRSYNEQFF. Written as DNA, the CDR3 is TGTGCCAGCGGGGCCGCCGGGCGCTCCTACAATGAGCAGTTCTTC.

The rearrangement joins TRBV7-9 to TRBJ2-1; D perhaps matches TRBD1 (6 bases). In germline, CDR1 is SEHNR, CDR2 FQNEAQ (reference sequence). V was shortened by 1 base and J by 7 bases, with 11 bases between the two germline ends. This CDR3 has 14 amino acids. For the CDR3, the DNA is TGTGCCAGCAGCTTAGTGGCAGGGGAGAATGAGCAGTTCTTC. Its translation: CASSLVAGENEQFF.